This T cell receptor (beta chain) was found in a study of Ad26.COV2.S vaccination and SARS-CoV-2 variants. About the research overall: Ad26.COV2.S, an intramuscular injection, was given once or twice 56 days apart.

The method was immunoSEQ multiplex PCR; TCRdb's version includes in-frame clones alone and lacks a portion of them. The data show about 400,000 clones, about nine tenths seen once. Trimming took off 1 base at V and 2 bases at J, with 12 bases between the two ends. Germline V gene sequence: CDR1 MNHNS, CDR2 SASEGT. This CDR3 is 15 amino acids long. The treatment was: some 20 received Ad26.COV2.S at low or high dose, single or two shots; 5 received placebo; per-sample allocation not given. The investigators took samples on day 63 after the first vaccine or placebo injection. Its platform was an Ad26 vector, and its expressed antigen was Wuhan-strain SARS-CoV-2 spike.

The specimen was peripheral blood, collected in a trial of Ad26.COV2.S vaccine versus placebo. This receptor was taken from a person between 18 and 65 years old who received the Ad26.COV2.S COVID-19 vaccine or a placebo. The genes are TRBV6-1 and TRBJ2-7; the D is unclear. CDR3 residues: CASSEGPFQTYEQYF. The CDR3 DNA reads as TGTGCCAGCAGTGAAGGCCCATTCCAAACCTACGAGCAGTACTTC.